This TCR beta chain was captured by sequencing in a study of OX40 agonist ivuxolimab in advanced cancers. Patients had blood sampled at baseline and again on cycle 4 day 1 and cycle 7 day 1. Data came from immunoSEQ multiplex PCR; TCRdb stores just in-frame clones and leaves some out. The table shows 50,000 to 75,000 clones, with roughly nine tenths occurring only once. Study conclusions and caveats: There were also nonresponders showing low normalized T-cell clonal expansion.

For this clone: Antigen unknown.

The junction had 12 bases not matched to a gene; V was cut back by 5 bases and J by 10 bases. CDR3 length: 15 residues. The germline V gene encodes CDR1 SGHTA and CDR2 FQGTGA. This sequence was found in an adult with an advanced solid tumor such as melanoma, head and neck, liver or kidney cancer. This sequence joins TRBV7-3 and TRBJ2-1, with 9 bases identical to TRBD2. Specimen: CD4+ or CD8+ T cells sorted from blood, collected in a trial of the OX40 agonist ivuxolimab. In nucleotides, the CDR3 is TGTGCCAGCAGCCCGAAACCGGGACTAGCTATCGAGCAGTTCTTC. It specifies CASSPKPGLAIEQFF.